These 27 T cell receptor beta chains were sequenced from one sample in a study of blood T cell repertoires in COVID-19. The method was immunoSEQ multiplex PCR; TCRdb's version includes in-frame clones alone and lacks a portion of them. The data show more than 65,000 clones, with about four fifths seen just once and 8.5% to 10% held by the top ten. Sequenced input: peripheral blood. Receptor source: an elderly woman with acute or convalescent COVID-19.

This CDR3 reads CATSSQEENYNEQFF. In nucleotides, the CDR3 is TGTGCCACCAGTTCCCAGGAGGAAAACTACAATGAGCAGTTCTTC. The rearrangement joins TRBV24-1 to TRBJ2-1, with a weak D call TRBD2 (5 bases). The CDR3 has 15 amino acids. Trimming took 6 bases from V and 3 from J, leaving 14 bases between them. CDR1 and CDR2 from the germline V gene are KGHDR and SFDVKD.

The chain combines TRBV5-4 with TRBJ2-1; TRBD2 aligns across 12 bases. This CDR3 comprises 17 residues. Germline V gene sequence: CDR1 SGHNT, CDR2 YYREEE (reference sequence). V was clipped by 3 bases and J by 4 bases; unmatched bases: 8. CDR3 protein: CASSSGLAGSGYNEQFF. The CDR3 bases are TGTGCCAGCAGCTCTGGACTAGCGGGGAGCGGGTACAATGAGCAGTTCTTC.

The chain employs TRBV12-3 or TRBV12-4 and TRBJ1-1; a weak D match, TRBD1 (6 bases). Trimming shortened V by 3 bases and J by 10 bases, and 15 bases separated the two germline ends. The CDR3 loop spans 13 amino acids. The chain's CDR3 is CASSFAREGGAFF. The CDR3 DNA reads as TGTGCCAGCAGTTTTGCCAGGGAGGGGGGAGCTTTCTTT.

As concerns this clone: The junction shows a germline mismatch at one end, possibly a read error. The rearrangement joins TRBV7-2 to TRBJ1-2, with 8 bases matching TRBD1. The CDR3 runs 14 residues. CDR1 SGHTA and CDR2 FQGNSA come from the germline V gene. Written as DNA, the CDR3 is TGTGCCAGCACCCTACCTTCGGGACAGGTTCTCCAGGGCTTC. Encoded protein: CASTLPSGQVLQGF.

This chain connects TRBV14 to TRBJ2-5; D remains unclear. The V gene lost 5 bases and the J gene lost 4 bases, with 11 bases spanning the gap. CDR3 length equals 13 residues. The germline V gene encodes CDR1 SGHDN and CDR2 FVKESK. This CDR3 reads CASSAQVRETQYF. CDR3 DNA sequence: TGTGCCAGCAGCGCCCAGGTGAGAGAGACCCAGTACTTC.

The CDR3 DNA follows: TGTGCCAGCACAACCGGGACAGGGGGGAATGATGAGCAGTTCTTC. Amino acid sequence: CASTTGTGGNDEQFF. The rearrangement uses TRBV6-5 and TRBJ2-1, with TRBD1 matching over 11 bases. After removal of 7 bases from V and 8 bases from J, the junction contained 10 bases not matched to a gene. Germline loops: CDR1 MNHEY, CDR2 SVGAGI. The length of the CDR3 is 15 residues.

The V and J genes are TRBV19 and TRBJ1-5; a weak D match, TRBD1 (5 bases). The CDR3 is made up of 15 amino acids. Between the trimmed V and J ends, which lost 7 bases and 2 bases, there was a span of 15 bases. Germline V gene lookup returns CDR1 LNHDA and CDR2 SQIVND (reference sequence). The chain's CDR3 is CASNPGGGGNQPQHF. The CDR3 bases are TGTGCCAGTAACCCGGGCGGGGGGGGCAATCAGCCCCAGCATTTT. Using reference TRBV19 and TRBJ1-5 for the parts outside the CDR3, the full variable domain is DGGITQSPKYLFRKEGQNVTLSCEQNLNHDAMYWYRQDPGQGLRLIYYSQIVNDFQKGDIAEGYSVSREKKESFPLTVTSAQKNPTAFYLCASNPGGGGNQPQHFGDGTRLSIL.

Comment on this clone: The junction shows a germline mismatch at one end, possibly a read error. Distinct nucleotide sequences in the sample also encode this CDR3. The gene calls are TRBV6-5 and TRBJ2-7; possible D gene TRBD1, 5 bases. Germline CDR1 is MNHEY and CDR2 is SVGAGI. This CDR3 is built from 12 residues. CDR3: CASSRVSYEQYF. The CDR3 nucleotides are TGTGCCAGCAGCAGGGTCTCCTACGAGCAGTATTTC.

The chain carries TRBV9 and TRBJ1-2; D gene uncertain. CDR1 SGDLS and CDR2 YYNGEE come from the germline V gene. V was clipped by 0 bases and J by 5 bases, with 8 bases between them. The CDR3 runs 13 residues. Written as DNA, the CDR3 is TGTGCCAGCAGCGTAGGGCTGAATTATGGCTACACCTTC. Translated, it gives CASSVGLNYGYTF.

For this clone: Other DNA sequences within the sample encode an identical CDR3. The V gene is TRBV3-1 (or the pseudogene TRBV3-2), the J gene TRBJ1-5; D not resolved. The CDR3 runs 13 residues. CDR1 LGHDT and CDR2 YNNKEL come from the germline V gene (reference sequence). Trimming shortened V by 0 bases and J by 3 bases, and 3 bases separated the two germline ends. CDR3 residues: CASSQDVNQPQHF. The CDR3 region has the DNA TGTGCCAGCAGCCAAGACGTCAATCAGCCCCAGCATTTT.

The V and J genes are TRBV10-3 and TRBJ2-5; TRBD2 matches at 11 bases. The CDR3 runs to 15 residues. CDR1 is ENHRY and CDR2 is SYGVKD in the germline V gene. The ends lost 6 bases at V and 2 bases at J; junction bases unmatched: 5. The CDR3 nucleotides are TGTGCCATCAGGCCCGGGACTAGCGGACAAGAGACCCAGTACTTC. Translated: CAIRPGTSGQETQYF.

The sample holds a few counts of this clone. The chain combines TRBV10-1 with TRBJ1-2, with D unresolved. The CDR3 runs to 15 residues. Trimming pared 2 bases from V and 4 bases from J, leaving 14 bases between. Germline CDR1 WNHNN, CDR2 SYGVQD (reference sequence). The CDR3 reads CASSELREAVYGYTF. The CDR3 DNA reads TGCGCCAGCAGTGAGCTTCGGGAAGCAGTCTATGGCTACACCTTC.

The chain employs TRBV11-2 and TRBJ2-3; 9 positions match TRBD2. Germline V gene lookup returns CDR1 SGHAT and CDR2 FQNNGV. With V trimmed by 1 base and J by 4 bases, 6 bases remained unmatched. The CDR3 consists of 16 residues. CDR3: CASSLVGGGASDTQYF. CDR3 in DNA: TGTGCCAGCAGCTTAGTGGGCGGGGGGGCGTCAGATACGCAGTATTTT.

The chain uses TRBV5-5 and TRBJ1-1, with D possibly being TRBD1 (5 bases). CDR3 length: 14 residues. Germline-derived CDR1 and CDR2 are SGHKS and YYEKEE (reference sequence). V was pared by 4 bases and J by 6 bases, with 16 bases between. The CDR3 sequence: CASSGTGTGAEAFF. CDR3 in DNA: TGTGCCAGCAGCGGTACCGGGACTGGCGCTGAAGCTTTCTTT.

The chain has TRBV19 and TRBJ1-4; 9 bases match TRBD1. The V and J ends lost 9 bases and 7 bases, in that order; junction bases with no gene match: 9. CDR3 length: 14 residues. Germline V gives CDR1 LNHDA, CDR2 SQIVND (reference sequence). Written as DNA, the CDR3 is TGTGCCAGCAGGAAGACAGGGGGAAGTGAAAAACTGTTTTTT. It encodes CASRKTGGSEKLFF.

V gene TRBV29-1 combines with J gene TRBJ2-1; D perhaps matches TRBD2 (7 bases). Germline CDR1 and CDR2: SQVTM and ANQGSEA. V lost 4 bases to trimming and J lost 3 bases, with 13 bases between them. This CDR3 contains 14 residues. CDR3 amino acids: CSVGAGAHYNEQFF. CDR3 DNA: TGCAGCGTTGGGGCGGGGGCCCACTACAATGAGCAGTTCTTC.

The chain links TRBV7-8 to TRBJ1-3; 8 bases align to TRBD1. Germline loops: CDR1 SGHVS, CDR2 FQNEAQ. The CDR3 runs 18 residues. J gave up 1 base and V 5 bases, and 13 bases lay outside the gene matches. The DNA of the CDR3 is TGTGCCAGCAGCGACTACAGGGCAGGGGGCTATTCTGGAAACACCATATATTTT. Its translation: CASSDYRAGGYSGNTIYF.

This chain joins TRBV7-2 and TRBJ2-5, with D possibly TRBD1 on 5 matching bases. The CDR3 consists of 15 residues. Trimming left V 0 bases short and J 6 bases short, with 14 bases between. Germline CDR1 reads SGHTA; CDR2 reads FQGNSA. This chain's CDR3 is CASSLATGVPQTQYF. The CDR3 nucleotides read TGTGCCAGCAGCTTAGCCACAGGCGTCCCCCAGACCCAGTACTTC.

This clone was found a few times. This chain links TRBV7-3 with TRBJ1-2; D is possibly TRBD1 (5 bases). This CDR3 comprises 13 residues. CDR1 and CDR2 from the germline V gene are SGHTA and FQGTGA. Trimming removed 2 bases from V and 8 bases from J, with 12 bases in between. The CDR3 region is CASSLGGEYGYTF. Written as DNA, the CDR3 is TGTGCCAGCAGCTTAGGAGGGGAATACGGCTACACCTTC.

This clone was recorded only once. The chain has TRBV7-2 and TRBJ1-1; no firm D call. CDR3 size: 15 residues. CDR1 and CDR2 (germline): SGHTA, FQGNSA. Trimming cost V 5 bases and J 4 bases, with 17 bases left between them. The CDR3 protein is CASSLTSTVSTEAFF. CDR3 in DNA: TGTGCCAGCAGCCTTACTTCGACTGTTAGCACTGAAGCTTTCTTT.

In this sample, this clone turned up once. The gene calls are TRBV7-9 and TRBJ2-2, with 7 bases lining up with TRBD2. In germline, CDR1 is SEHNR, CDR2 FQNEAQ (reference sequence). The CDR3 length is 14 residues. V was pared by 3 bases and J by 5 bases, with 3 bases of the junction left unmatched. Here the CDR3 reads CASSFTLATGELFF. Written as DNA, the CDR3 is TGTGCCAGCAGCTTTACACTAGCGACCGGGGAGCTGTTTTTT. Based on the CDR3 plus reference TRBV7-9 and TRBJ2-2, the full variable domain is DTGVSQNPRHKITKRGQNVTFRCDPISEHNRLYWYRQTLGQGPEFLTYFQNEAQLEKSRLLSDRFSAERPKGSFSTLEIQRTEQGDSAMYLCASSFTLATGELFFGEGSRLTVL.

The CDR3 DNA is TGCGCCAGCAGCTACCGGACTAGCGGGGGGGCGGATGAGCAGTTCTTC. It codes for CASSYRTSGGADEQFF. The chain has TRBV5-1 and TRBJ2-1; 15 positions agree with TRBD2. Germline CDR1 is SGHRS and CDR2 is YFSETQ. The V segment lost 3 bases and the J segment 8 bases; nucleotides outside the gene matches: 6. This CDR3 region has 16 residues.

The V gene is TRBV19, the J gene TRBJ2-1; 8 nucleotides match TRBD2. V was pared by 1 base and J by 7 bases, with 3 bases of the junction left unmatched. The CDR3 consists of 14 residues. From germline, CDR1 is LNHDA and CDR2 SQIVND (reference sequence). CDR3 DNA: TGTGCCAGTAGTATAGCGGGGGGGTGGAATGAGCAGTTCTTC. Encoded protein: CASSIAGGWNEQFF.

CDR3 nucleotide sequence: TGTGCCAATAGGCCCGACAGGGGAAACACCGGGGAGCTGTTTTTT. Protein sequence: CANRPDRGNTGELFF. J is TRBJ2-2 and V is TRBV6-5; TRBD1 aligns across 8 bases. The trim removed 10 bases at V and 2 bases at J, leaving 9 bases unmatched. Germline CDR1 is MNHEY and CDR2 is SVGAGI. The CDR3 extends over 15 amino acids.

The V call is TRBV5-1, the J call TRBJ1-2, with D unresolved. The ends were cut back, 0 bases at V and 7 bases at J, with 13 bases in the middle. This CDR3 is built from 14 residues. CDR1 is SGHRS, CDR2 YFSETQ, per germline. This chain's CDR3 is CASSLDAGRGGYTF. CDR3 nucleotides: TGCGCCAGCAGCTTGGACGCGGGAAGAGGTGGCTACACCTTC.

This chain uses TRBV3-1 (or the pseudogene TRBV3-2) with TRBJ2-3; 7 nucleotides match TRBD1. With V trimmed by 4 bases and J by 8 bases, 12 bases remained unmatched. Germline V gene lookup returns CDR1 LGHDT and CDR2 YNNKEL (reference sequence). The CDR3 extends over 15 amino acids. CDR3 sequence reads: CASSLQGLEAGTQYF. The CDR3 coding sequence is TGTGCCAGCAGCCTACAGGGGTTAGAGGCGGGTACGCAGTATTTT.

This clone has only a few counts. The CDR3 DNA reads as TGTGCCAGCAGCCCTCGGACTAGCGCCTACAATGAGCAGTTCTTC. It specifies CASSPRTSAYNEQFF. The chain links TRBV3-1 (or the pseudogene TRBV3-2) to TRBJ2-1, with 9 nucleotides matching TRBD2. Trimming at V came to 4 bases and at J to 2 bases, leaving 3 bases not matched to a gene. The germline CDR1 and CDR2 sequences are LGHDT and YNNKEL (reference sequence). This CDR3 comprises 15 residues.